A selection of T cell receptor beta chains follows, all from one sample in a study of shared clonotypes between healthy human individuals. Some clones are missing from TCRdb's copy, which holds only in-frame ones; the method was immunoSEQ multiplex PCR. Of about half a million clones in the sample, about 76% were seen once. Sequencing was done on a sample of PBMCs. All receptors derive from a woman between 40 and 55 years old in good health. Some clones in this sample may be carry-over from other donors' samples. Both conserved end residues are part of each CDR3. D genes are given only for firm matches. Part of the rows lack a size; the others show once, few, many or a class for expanded clones.

NA TRBJ2-3 TRBV5-1 TRBD2 CASSLSSGRTDTQYF TGCGCCAGCAGCTTGTCTAGCGGGAGAACAGATACGCAGTATTTT
NA TRBJ1-4 TRBV4-2 NA CASNQGPKEKLFF TGTGCCAGCAACCAGGGCCCTAAGGAAAAACTGTTTTTT
few TRBJ2-1 TRBV1 NA CTSSPRAGVSYNEQFF TGCACCAGCAGCCCTAGAGCGGGGGTCTCCTACAATGAGCAGTTCTTC
NA TRBJ2-7 TRBV6-5 NA CASSRYKGQSYEQYF TGTGCCAGCAGCAGGTACAAAGGACAGTCATACGAGCAGTACTTC
few TRBJ2-7 TRBV30 TRBD1 CAWRDRGKYEQYF TGTGCCTGGAGGGACAGGGGGAAGTACGAGCAGTACTTC
NA TRBJ2-7 TRBV19 NA CASSIMVAGDHEQYF TGTGCCAGTAGTATAATGGTGGCAGGGGACCACGAGCAGTACTTC
NA TRBJ2-1 TRBV15 TRBD2 CATSSGTSGNNEQFF TGTGCCACCAGCTCCGGGACTAGCGGAAACAATGAGCAGTTCTTC
NA TRBJ1-1 TRBV28 NA CATQTTSEAFF TGTGCCACCCAGACGACCTCTGAAGCTTTCTTT
NA TRBJ2-7 TRBV11-3 NA CASSLVPLVDYEQYF TGTGCCAGCAGCTTAGTTCCACTGGTTGACTACGAGCAGTACTTC
once TRBJ1-1 TRBV6-5 NA CASSSRGEYTEAFF TGTGCCAGCAGTTCGCGGGGGGAATACACTGAAGCTTTCTTT
NA TRBJ1-5 TRBV2 NA CASRQGHGQPQHF TGTGCCAGCAGGCAGGGGCACGGGCAGCCCCAGCATTTT
NA TRBJ2-3 TRBV4-3 NA CASSQVGEGTDTQYF TGCGCCAGCAGCCAAGTGGGAGAGGGGACAGATACGCAGTATTTT
NA TRBJ2-1 TRBV5-5 NA CASSPEYSYNEQFF TGTGCCAGCAGCCCCGAGTACTCCTACAATGAGCAGTTCTTC
NA TRBJ2-1 TRBV5-5 NA CASRSLGNEQFF TGTGCCAGCAGATCTCTAGGAAATGAGCAGTTCTTC
NA TRBJ2-7 TRBV25-1 NA CATSPEQQGNEQYF TGTGCCACGTCCCCAGAGCAACAGGGTAACGAGCAGTACTTC
NA TRBJ1-1 TRBV23-1 NA CASSQPVPLGGGGTEAFF TGCGCCAGCAGTCAACCCGTGCCCCTCGGAGGGGGTGGCACTGAAGCTTTCTTT
NA TRBJ2-7 TRBV28 NA CASRRQATYEQYF TGTGCCAGCAGACGACAGGCAACCTACGAGCAGTACTTC
NA TRBJ1-2 TRBV2 NA CASRPDYGYTF TGTGCCAGCAGGCCGGACTATGGCTACACCTTC
NA TRBJ1-3 TRBV30 NA CAWTPGGSGNTIYF TGTGCCTGGACGCCGGGGGGTTCTGGAAACACCATATATTTT
few TRBJ2-7 TRBV5-1 TRBD2 CASSSLAGGPSEQYF TGCGCCAGCAGCTCATTAGCGGGAGGGCCTAGCGAGCAGTACTTC
NA TRBJ1-1 TRBV9 TRBD1 CASSVAQGAGVNTEAFF TGTGCCAGCAGCGTAGCCCAGGGGGCAGGGGTGAACACTGAAGCTTTCTTT
NA TRBJ2-1 TRBV11-2 TRBD2 CASSLVISGTPYNEQFF TGTGCCAGCAGCTTAGTGATTAGCGGGACCCCCTACAATGAGCAGTTCTTC
NA TRBJ2-3 TRBV28 TRBD2 CASSGGGTDTQYF TGTGCCAGCAGTGGGGGGGGCACAGATACGCAGTATTTT
NA TRBJ2-5 TRBV6-6 NA CASSPAGNQETQYF TGTGCCAGCAGTCCCGCGGGGAATCAAGAGACCCAGTACTTC
few TRBJ1-1 TRBV9 NA CASSVDTGGTEAFF TGTGCCAGCAGCGTAGACACCGGGGGCACTGAAGCTTTCTTT
NA TRBJ2-7 TRBV18 TRBD1 CASSYNSPGQYYEQYF TGTGCCAGCTCATACAATTCACCGGGACAGTACTACGAGCAGTACTTC
NA TRBJ1-3 TRBV28 TRBD1 CASSPGGHSGNTIYF TGTGCCAGCAGCCCAGGGGGCCACTCTGGAAACACCATATATTTT
NA TRBJ2-1 TRBV7-2 NA CASSLRLVRDEQFF TGTGCCAGCAGCTTAAGACTAGTAAGAGATGAGCAGTTCTTC
many TRBJ1-6 TRBV14 NA CASSLRGGASPLHF TGTGCCAGCAGCCTTCGGGGGGGAGCTTCACCCCTCCACTTT
NA TRBJ2-3 TRBV7-2 NA CASSLGPSTDTQYF TGTGCCAGCAGCTTAGGGCCTAGCACAGATACGCAGTATTTT
once TRBJ1-2 TRBV28 NA CASSFSGGGYTF TGTGCCAGCAGTTTTTCCGGGGGTGGCTACACCTTC
NA TRBJ2-7 TRBV29-1 TRBD2 CSVEVGGTYEQYF TGCAGCGTTGAAGTGGGGGGGACCTACGAGCAGTACTTC
NA TRBJ1-2 TRBV21-1 NA CASSKCFFRHYGYTF TGTGCCAGCAGCAAATGTTTCTTTCGGCACTATGGCTACACCTTC
NA TRBJ2-5 TRBV12-5 NA CASAADIQETQYF TGTGCTAGTGCCGCCGACATCCAAGAGACCCAGTACTTC
NA TRBJ2-1 TRBV15 NA CATSRDGGDSHNEQFF TGTGCCACCAGCAGAGATGGGGGAGACTCACACAATGAGCAGTTCTTC
NA TRBJ2-2 TRBV19 NA CASSWDTGELFF TGTGCCAGTAGTTGGGACACCGGGGAGCTGTTTTTT
NA TRBJ1-4 TRBV28 NA CASSPQGSREKLFF TGTGCCAGCAGTCCACAGGGTAGTCGCGAAAAACTGTTTTTT
NA TRBJ1-5 TRBV2 TRBD1 CASRTGGNQPQHF TGTGCCAGTAGGACAGGGGGCAATCAGCCCCAGCATTTT
NA TRBJ2-1 TRBV11-1 NA CASRPGGTSQFF TGTGCCAGCAGACCGGGGGGCACTTCGCAGTTCTTC
NA TRBJ2-1 TRBV2 TRBD2 CASSRSGNTYNEQFF TGTGCCAGCAGTCGTAGCGGGAACACCTACAATGAGCAGTTCTTC
NA TRBJ1-2 TRBV11-2 TRBD1 CASSSLSQTGTGSYGYTF TGTGCCAGCAGCTCCCTTAGTCAAACCGGGACAGGCAGCTATGGCTACACCTTC